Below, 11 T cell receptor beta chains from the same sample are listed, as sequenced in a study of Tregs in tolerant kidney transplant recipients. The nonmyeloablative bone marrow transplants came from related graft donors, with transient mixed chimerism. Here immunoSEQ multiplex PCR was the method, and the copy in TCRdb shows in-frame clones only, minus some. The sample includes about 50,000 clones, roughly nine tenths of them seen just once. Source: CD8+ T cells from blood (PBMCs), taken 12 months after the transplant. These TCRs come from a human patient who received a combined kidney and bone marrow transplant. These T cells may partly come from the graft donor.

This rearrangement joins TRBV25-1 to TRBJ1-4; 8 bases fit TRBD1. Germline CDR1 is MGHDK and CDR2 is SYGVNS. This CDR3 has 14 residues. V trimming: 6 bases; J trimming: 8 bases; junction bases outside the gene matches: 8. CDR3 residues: CASSDDRGEEKLFF. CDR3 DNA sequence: TGTGCCAGCAGCGACGACAGGGGCGAAGAAAAACTGTTTTTT.

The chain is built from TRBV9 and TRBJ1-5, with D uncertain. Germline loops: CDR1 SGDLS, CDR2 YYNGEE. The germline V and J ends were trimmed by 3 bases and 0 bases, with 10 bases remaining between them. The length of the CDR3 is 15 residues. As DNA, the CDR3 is TGTGCCAGCAGCGCACAAGCGAATAGCAATCAGCCCCAGCATTTT. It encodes CASSAQANSNQPQHF.

The CDR3 region is CASSLADNGGYTF. Here the CDR3 DNA reads TGCGCCAGCAGCTTGGCCGACAATGGCGGCTACACCTTC. The gene calls are TRBV5-1 and TRBJ1-2; D is unresolved. Germline V gene lookup returns CDR1 SGHRS and CDR2 YFSETQ. The V gene lost 0 bases and the J gene lost 8 bases, with 11 bases spanning the gap. This CDR3 comprises 13 residues.

Written as DNA, the CDR3 is TGCGCCAGCAGGACAGGGAGCACAGATACGCAGTATTTT. Residues: CASRTGSTDTQYF. The rearrangement uses TRBV4-1 and TRBJ2-3; 7 bases map to TRBD1. CDR3 length equals 13 residues. Germline CDR1 and CDR2: MGHRA and YSYEKL. The J segment lost 0 bases and the V segment lost 6 bases, leaving 0 bases of the junction unmatched.

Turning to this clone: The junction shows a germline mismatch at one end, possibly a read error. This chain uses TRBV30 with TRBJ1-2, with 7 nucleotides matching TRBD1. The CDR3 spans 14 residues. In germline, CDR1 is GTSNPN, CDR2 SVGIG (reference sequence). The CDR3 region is CAWNLGGAGGGYAF. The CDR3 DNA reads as TGTGCCTGGAACCTCGGGGGGGCAGGGGGAGGCTACGCCTTC.

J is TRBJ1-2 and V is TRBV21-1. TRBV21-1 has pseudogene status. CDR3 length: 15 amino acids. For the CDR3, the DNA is TGTGCCAGCAGCAAAATAGAGCGGTTCGGCTATGGCTACACCTTC. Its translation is CASSKIERFGYGYTF.

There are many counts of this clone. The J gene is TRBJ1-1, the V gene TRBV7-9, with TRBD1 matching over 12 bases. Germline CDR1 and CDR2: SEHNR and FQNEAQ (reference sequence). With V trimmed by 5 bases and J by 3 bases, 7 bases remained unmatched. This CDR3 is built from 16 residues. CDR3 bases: TGTGCCAGCAGCCCGAGGGACAGGGGGCGGGACACTGAAGCTTTCTTT. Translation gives CASSPRDRGRDTEAFF.

CDR3 bases: TGTGCCAGTAGTAGCCAGGGCGGTGGAGAGCAGTACTTC. This sequence encodes CASSSQGGGEQYF. The rearrangement links TRBV19 to TRBJ2-7; the D gene is possibly TRBD1 (5 bases). The length of the CDR3 is 13 residues. Per the germline V gene, CDR1 is LNHDA and CDR2 is SQIVND (reference sequence). Trimming took 4 bases from V and 7 from J, leaving 14 bases between them.

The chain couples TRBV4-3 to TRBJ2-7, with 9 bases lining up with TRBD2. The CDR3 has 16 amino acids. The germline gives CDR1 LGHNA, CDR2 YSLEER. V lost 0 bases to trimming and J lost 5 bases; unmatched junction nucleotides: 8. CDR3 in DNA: TGCGCCAGCAGCCAAGATCCAGCGGGGGGTCGGCACGAGCAGTACTTC. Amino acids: CASSQDPAGGRHEQYF.

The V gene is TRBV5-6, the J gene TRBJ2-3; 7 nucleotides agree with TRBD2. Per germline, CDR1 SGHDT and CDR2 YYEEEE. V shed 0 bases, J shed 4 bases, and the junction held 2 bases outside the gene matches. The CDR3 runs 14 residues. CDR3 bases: TGTGCCAGCAGCTTGGGAGGGAGGGCAGATACGCAGTATTTT. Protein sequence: CASSLGGRADTQYF.

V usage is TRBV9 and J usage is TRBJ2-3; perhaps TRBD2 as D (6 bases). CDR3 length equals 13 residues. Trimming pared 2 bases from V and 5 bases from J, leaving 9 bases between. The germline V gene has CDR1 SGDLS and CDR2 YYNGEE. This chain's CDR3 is CASSVPGLDTQYF. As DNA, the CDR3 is TGTGCCAGCAGCGTGCCGGGACTAGATACGCAGTATTTT.